These 11 T cell receptor beta chains came from one sample sequenced in a study of blood T cell repertoires in COVID-19. Clones were read by immunoSEQ multiplex PCR, and TCRdb kept only the in-frame ones, dropping some. The table shows around 260,000 clones, with 75% to 90% occurring only once. The specimen sequenced was PBMCs or T cells enriched from blood (not recorded which). These receptors were taken from a woman in her twenties or thirties who had recovered from COVID-19.

The chain joins TRBV15 to TRBJ1-6; D perhaps matches TRBD1 (5 bases). With 5 bases removed from V and 9 bases from J, the gap between germline ends came to 8 bases. Germline CDR1 is LNHNV and CDR2 is YYDKDF (reference sequence). The CDR3 runs 12 residues. CDR3 sequence reads: CATSDRSSPLHF. The CDR3, as DNA: TGTGCCACCAGCGACAGAAGTTCACCCCTCCACTTT.

The chain couples TRBV6-2 or TRBV6-3 to TRBJ2-1; D is ambiguous. The V end lost 6 bases, the J end lost 3 bases, and 12 bases lay between the germline ends. Germline CDR1 is MNHEY and CDR2 is SVGEGT. The CDR3 sequence is 14 residues long. The CDR3 region has the DNA TGTGCCAGCAGCCCCCCGAGCGACTACAATGAGCAGTTCTTC. Amino acids: CASSPPSDYNEQFF.

This rearrangement joins TRBV29-1 to TRBJ1-2; TRBD1 might be the D (5 bases). V shed 1 base and J shed 4 bases, with 10 bases lying between them. The CDR3 contains 13 residues. The germline V gene encodes CDR1 SQVTM and CDR2 ANQGSEA. As DNA, the CDR3 is TGCAGCGTTGAAGTCGGGGGAGGCTATGGCTACACCTTC. It encodes CSVEVGGGYGYTF.

The chain's CDR3 is CASSPRGGDGYTF. Written as DNA, the CDR3 is TGTGCCAGTAGTCCCCGAGGGGGCGATGGCTACACCTTC. The chain combines TRBV19 with TRBJ1-2, with 7 bases identical to TRBD1. Per the germline V gene, CDR1 is LNHDA and CDR2 is SQIVND (reference sequence). The CDR3 spans 13 residues. With V trimmed by 5 bases and J by 6 bases, 6 bases remained unmatched.

The chain recombines TRBV11-2 with TRBJ1-4; D remains unclear. The CDR3 consists of 14 residues. V dropped 1 base and J dropped 7 bases, with 10 bases sitting between them. Germline CDR1 is SGHAT and CDR2 is FQNNGV. In DNA, the CDR3 is TGTGCCAGCAGCTTAGTTCCTGGCGGTGAAAAACTGTTTTTT. This gives the protein CASSLVPGGEKLFF.

The chain links TRBV6-5 to TRBJ2-1, with TRBD1 as a possible D gene (6 bases). The V gene lost 2 bases and the J gene lost 4 bases, with 15 bases spanning the gap. Germline V lookup: CDR1 MNHEY, CDR2 SVGAGI. CDR3 length: 16 amino acids. The CDR3 coding sequence is TGTGCCAGCAGTTACCAACCCGGGACATCTTACAATGAGCAGTTCTTC. Its protein is CASSYQPGTSYNEQFF.

The CDR3 DNA reads TGTGCCAGTACCTTTAGGACAGCCAATTCGTCACCCCTCCACTTT. It is translated as CASTFRTANSSPLHF. The chain recombines TRBV19 with TRBJ1-6; possible D gene TRBD1, 6 bases. Per germline, CDR1 LNHDA and CDR2 SQIVND (reference sequence). There are 15 residues in the CDR3. V was clipped by 7 bases and J by 10 bases, with 20 bases between them.

The chain employs TRBV6-1 and TRBJ2-7, with 9 positions matching TRBD1. The V segment lost 3 bases and the J segment 11 bases; nucleotides outside the gene matches: 5. This CDR3 spans 12 amino acids. Per germline, CDR1 MNHNS and CDR2 SASEGT. The CDR3 coding sequence is TGTGCCAGCAGTGACGGACAGGGGAGGAAGTACTTC. It is translated as CASSDGQGRKYF.

J is TRBJ2-3 and V is TRBV9; 15 nucleotides match TRBD2. The V gene's germline CDR1 is SGDLS and CDR2 YYNGEE. J gave up 5 bases and V 0 bases, and 1 base lay outside the gene matches. CDR3 size: 16 residues. The CDR3 reads CASSVGTSGGGDTQYF. The CDR3 DNA is TGTGCCAGCAGCGTAGGGACTAGCGGGGGGGGAGATACGCAGTATTTT.

This clone appeared a few times. The chain joins TRBV7-7 to TRBJ2-7; D is possibly TRBD1 (6 bases). The CDR3 has 17 residues. Germline loops: CDR1 SSHAT, CDR2 FNYEAQ (reference sequence). V was clipped by 1 base and J by 2 bases, with 18 bases between them. CDR3 amino acids: CASSLEGEQGRTYEQYF. The CDR3 DNA follows: TGTGCCAGCAGCTTAGAGGGAGAACAGGGTCGGACCTACGAGCAGTACTTC. The full variable domain, completed using reference TRBV7-7 and TRBJ2-7, is GAGVSQSPRYKVTKRGQDVTLRCDPISSHATLYWYQQALGQGPEFLTYFNYEAQPDKSGLPSDRFSAERPEGSISTLTIQRTEQRDSAMYRCASSLEGEQGRTYEQYFGPGTRLTVT.

The V and J genes are TRBV20-1 and TRBJ1-4; D call uncertain. V was shortened by 3 bases and J by 4 bases, with 9 bases between the two germline ends. The CDR3 runs 13 residues. Germline V CDR1 and CDR2: DFQATT, SNEGSKA (reference sequence). CDR3 protein: CSASRRSNEKLFF. The DNA for the CDR3 is TGCAGTGCTAGTAGGAGGAGTAATGAAAAACTGTTTTTT.